The present T cell receptor (beta chain) was sequenced within a study of shared clonotypes between healthy human individuals. The assay was immunoSEQ multiplex PCR, and TCRdb's table has in-frame clones only and misses some. The sample comprises some 650,000 clones, approximately 97% of which are singletons, and roughly 0.05% rests with the top ten. With 7 bases clipped from V and 3 bases from J, the junction kept 8 bases outside the gene matches. Germline V CDR1 and CDR2: SQVTM, ANQGSEA. This CDR3 region has 15 residues. Sequencing input: naive CD4+ T cells sorted from blood. Specified subset: CD45RA+ positively selected. This rearrangement joins TRBV29-1 to TRBJ2-3; TRBD2 matches at 12 bases. This TCR came from a woman under 40 in good health. For the CDR3, the DNA is TGCAGCGGACTAGCGGGAGTAAGGCTGACAGATACGCAGTATTTT. Translation gives CSGLAGVRLTDTQYF.